Presented here are 11 T cell receptor beta chains from one specimen sequenced in a study of healthy donors' naive CD4 and CD8 T cells (dated by TCRdb to between 2015 and 2016). Sequencing relied on a 454 GS FLX Titanium. A previously published linear amplification protocol was used to construct TCR libraries from 500 ng of total RNA. The raw public reads went through TCRdb reprocessing: fastp at Q25, MiXCR clone calling, in-frame beta chains kept. When rows share a CDR3 protein, they turn into one entry using the most common DNA and genes. The sample contains approximately 200,000 distinct CDR3 sequences, under 85% of them found a single time. 2% to 2.5% of the sample comes from the top ten. Sequencing was performed on naive CD4+ and CD8+ T cells sorted from blood, pooled from several donors. The sample's cell subset or site label, in plain terms: FACS-sorted naive CD4+ (CD45RO-CD45RA+) and naive CD8+ (CD45RA+CD27bright) T cells. The receptors shown here come from a pool of human donors in good health; the sample pools cells from several healthy donors.

This clonotype was recorded once. The rearrangement links TRBV11-2 to TRBJ2-7, with D perhaps matching TRBD1 or TRBD2 (5 bases each). Per germline, CDR1 SGHAT and CDR2 FQNNGV. The CDR3 has 16 amino acids. V was shortened by 5 bases and J by 2 bases, with 19 bases between the two germline ends. The CDR3 DNA follows: TGTGCCAGCAGCCAATCGTTTGGGGGTGAGACCTACGAGCAGTACTTC. Translating gives CASSQSFGGETYEQYF.

This clonotype was observed a handful of times. This chain links TRBV29-1 with TRBJ2-7; possibly TRBD1 or TRBD2 for D (6 bases each). V was clipped by 2 bases and J by 2 bases, with 19 bases between them. CDR3 size: 16 residues. The germline V gene has CDR1 SQVTM and CDR2 ANQGSEA. The CDR3 nucleotides read TGCAGCGTTGAAAGTGGAGGGGGGCGGGATGCCTACGAGCAGTACTTC. Its protein is CSVESGGGRDAYEQYF.

This chain uses TRBV29-1 with TRBJ1-4; D gene uncertain. Trimming removed 4 bases from V and 0 bases from J, with 6 bases in between. Germline V gives CDR1 SQVTM, CDR2 ANQGSEA. CDR3 length equals 13 residues. The CDR3 DNA sequence: TGCAGCGTTGCGGCTGCAACTAATGAAAAACTGTTTTTT. This gives the protein CSVAAATNEKLFF.

The V and J genes are TRBV6-5 and TRBJ1-2; 7 bases are shared with TRBD1. The ends lost 2 bases at V and 5 bases at J; junction bases unmatched: 8. Germline V gene lookup returns CDR1 MNHEY and CDR2 SVGAGI. The CDR3 covers 15 residues. The CDR3 region is CASSYLRGQGYGYTF. In DNA form, the CDR3 reads TGTGCCAGCAGTTACCTAAGGGGGCAAGGTTATGGCTACACCTTC.

This chain uses TRBV27 with TRBJ1-5; 10 bases agree with TRBD1. Germline V gives CDR1 MNHEY, CDR2 SMNVEV (reference sequence). The CDR3 covers 16 residues. V was clipped by 9 bases and J by 1 base; unmatched bases: 9. The CDR3 DNA follows: TGTGCCAGTCAACGACAGGGGGCGGGGAGCAATCAGCCCCAGCATTTT. Translating it yields CASQRQGAGSNQPQHF.

The rearrangement uses TRBV12-3 or TRBV12-4 and TRBJ1-1, with D possibly being TRBD1 (6 bases). The CDR3 consists of 15 residues. V dropped 5 bases and J dropped 5 bases, with 18 bases sitting between them. The CDR3 region has the DNA TGTGCCAGCAGTACGGGGGGCTCCCTTTGGACTGAAGCTTTCTTT. Amino acids: CASSTGGSLWTEAFF.

The chain couples TRBV6-5 to TRBJ2-2, with TRBD1 matching over 7 bases. In germline, CDR1 is MNHEY, CDR2 SVGAGI. V shed 0 bases and J 0 bases; nucleotides not matched to a gene: 4. The CDR3 covers 17 residues. The CDR3 is CASSYSYRGANTGELFF. The CDR3 coding sequence is TGTGCCAGCAGTTACTCGTACAGGGGCGCGAACACCGGGGAGCTGTTTTTT.

The genes are TRBV11-2 and TRBJ2-5; a weak D match, TRBD2 (5 bases). CDR1 SGHAT and CDR2 FQNNGV come from the germline V gene. The CDR3 totals 15 residues. Trimming took 6 bases from V and 4 from J, leaving 18 bases between them. The CDR3 sequence: CASSSTGNPPETQYF. The CDR3 DNA reads as TGTGCCAGCAGTTCGACCGGGAACCCCCCAGAGACCCAGTACTTC.

This clonotype showed up just a few times. The chain carries TRBV6-5 and TRBJ2-5; the match to TRBD1 covers 8 bases. Germline CDR1 and CDR2: MNHEY and SVGAGI. V was clipped by 0 bases and J by 2 bases; unmatched bases: 8. The CDR3 length is 17 residues. Here the CDR3 reads CASSYSGPGGAQETQYF. CDR3 nucleotide sequence: TGTGCCAGCAGTTACTCGGGGCCAGGGGGCGCGCAAGAGACCCAGTACTTC.

This clonotype was observed a handful of times. The chain has TRBV5-5 and TRBJ1-6; D possibly corresponds to TRBD1 (5 bases). This CDR3 spans 15 amino acids. With 4 bases removed from V and 9 bases from J, the gap between germline ends came to 17 bases. Germline CDR1 and CDR2: SGHKS and YYEKEE (reference sequence). CDR3 residues: CASSLGRPGTSPLHF. The CDR3 DNA reads as TGTGCCAGCAGCCTGGGACGGCCCGGGACTTCACCCCTCCACTTT.

This clonotype has more than one count but fewer than ten. This sequence joins TRBV5-1 and TRBJ1-1; D is perhaps TRBD1 (5 bases). The CDR3 spans 14 residues. V lost 0 bases and J 10 bases, leaving 16 bases between the germline ends. Germline CDR1 reads SGHRS; CDR2 reads YFSETQ. CDR3 region: CASSLEPSARVAFF. The CDR3 region has the DNA TGCGCCAGCAGCTTGGAGCCTTCAGCCAGGGTAGCTTTCTTT.